This TCR beta chain was identified during a study of control samples from healthy donors and cancer patients. There are 13 residues in the CDR3. J gave up 9 bases and V 6 bases, and 12 bases lay outside the gene matches. CDR1 is DFQATT and CDR2 is SNEGSKA in the germline V gene (reference sequence). TCRdb's table, derived via immunoSEQ multiplex PCR, lists solely in-frame clones and lacks some. The profile shows 100,000 to 150,000 clones, approximately 89% of them singletons. The clonotype was recovered from a woman between 18 and 29 years old in good health. Source material: blood. The rearrangement joins TRBV20-1 to TRBJ2-5; 8 nucleotides line up with TRBD2. CDR3 sequence: CSASLAGPQAQYF. The CDR3 DNA reads TGCAGTGCCAGTCTAGCGGGCCCTCAGGCCCAGTACTTC.